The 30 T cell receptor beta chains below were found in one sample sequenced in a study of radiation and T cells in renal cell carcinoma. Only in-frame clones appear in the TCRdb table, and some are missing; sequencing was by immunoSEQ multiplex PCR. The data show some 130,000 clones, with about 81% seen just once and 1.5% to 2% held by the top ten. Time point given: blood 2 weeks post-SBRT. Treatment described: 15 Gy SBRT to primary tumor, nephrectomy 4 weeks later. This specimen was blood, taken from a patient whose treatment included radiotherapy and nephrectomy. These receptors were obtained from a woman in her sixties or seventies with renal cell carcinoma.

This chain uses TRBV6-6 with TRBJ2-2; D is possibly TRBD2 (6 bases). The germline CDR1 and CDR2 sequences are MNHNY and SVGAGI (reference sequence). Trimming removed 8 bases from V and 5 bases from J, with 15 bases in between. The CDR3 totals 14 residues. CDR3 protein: CASGAWGRTGELFF. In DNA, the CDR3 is TGTGCCAGCGGGGCCTGGGGGAGGACCGGGGAGCTGTTTTTT.

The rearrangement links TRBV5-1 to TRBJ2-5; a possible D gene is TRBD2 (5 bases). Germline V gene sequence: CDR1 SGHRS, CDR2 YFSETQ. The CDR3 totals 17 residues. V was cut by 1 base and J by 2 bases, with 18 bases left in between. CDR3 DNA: TGCGCCAGCAGCTTGATCCTTTTACCGGGGATTCAAGAGACCCAGTACTTC. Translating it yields CASSLILLPGIQETQYF.

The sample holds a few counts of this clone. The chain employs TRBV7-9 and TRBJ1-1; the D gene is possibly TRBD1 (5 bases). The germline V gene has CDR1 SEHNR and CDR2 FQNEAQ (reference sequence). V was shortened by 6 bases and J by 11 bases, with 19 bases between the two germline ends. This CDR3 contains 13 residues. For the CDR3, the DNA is TGTGCCAGCAGTTCCTCCCCGGGGGATTTGGCTTTCTTT. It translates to CASSSSPGDLAFF.

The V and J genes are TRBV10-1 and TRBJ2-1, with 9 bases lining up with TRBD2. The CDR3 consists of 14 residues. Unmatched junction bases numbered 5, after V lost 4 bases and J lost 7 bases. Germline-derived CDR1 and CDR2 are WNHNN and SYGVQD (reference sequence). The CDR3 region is CASSVGTSFNEQFF. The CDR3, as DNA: TGCGCCAGCAGTGTCGGGACTAGCTTTAATGAGCAGTTCTTC.

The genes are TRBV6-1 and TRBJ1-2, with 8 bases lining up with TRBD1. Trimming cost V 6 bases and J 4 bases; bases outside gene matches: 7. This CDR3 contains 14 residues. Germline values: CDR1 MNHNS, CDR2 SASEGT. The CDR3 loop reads CASSLDRDAYGYTF. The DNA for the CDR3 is TGTGCCAGCAGCTTGGACAGGGACGCCTATGGCTACACCTTC.

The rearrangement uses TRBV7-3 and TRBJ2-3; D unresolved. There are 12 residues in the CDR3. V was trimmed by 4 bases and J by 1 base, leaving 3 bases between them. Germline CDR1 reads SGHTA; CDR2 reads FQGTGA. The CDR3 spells CASSSGTDTQYF. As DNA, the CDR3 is TGTGCCAGCAGCTCGGGCACAGATACGCAGTATTTT. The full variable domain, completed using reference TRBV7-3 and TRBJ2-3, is GAGVSQTPSNKVTEKGKYVELRCDPISGHTALYWYRQSLGQGPEFLIYFQGTGAADDSGLPNDRFFAVRPEGSVSTLKIQRTERGDSAVYLCASSSGTDTQYFGPGTRLTVL.

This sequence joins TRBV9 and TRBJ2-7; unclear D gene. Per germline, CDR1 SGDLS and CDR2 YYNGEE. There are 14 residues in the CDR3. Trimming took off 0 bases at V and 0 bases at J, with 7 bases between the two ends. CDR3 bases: TGTGCCAGCAGCGTAGATCGGAGCTCCTACGAGCAGTACTTC. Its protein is CASSVDRSSYEQYF. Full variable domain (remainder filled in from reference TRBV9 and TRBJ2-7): DSGVTQTPKHLITATGQRVTLRCSPRSGDLSVYWYQQSLDQGLQFLIQYYNGEERAKGNILERFSAQQFPDLHSELNLSSLELGDSALYFCASSVDRSSYEQYFGPGTRLTVT.

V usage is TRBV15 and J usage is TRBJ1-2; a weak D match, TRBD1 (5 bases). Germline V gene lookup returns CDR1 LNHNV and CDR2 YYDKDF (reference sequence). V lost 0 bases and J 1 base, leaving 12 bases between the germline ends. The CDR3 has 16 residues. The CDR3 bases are TGTGCCACCAGCAGAGACGGGGCAGGGTATAACTATGGCTACACCTTC. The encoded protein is CATSRDGAGYNYGYTF.

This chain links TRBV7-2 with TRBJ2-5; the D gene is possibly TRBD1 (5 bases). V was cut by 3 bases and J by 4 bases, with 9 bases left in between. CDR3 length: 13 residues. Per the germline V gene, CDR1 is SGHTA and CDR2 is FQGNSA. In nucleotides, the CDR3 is TGTGCCAGCAGCTTCAATCAGGGAGAGACCCAGTACTTC. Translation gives CASSFNQGETQYF.

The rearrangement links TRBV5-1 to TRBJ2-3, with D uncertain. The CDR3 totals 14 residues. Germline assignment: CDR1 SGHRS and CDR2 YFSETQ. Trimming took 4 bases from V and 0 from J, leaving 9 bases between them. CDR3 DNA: TGCGCCAGCAGCCCAGGACGGAGCACAGATACGCAGTATTTT. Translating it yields CASSPGRSTDTQYF.

The CDR3 loop reads CASRSSPYEQYF. DNA for the CDR3: TGTGCCAGCAGGAGCTCGCCCTACGAGCAGTACTTC. This sequence joins TRBV2 and TRBJ2-7; D gene uncertain. This CDR3 has 12 amino acids. Trimming shortened V by 6 bases and J by 2 bases, and 8 bases separated the two germline ends. CDR1 is SNHLY and CDR2 is FYNNEI in the germline V gene. The variable domain in full, completed from reference TRBV2 and TRBJ2-7, reads EPEVTQTPSHQVTQMGQEVILRCVPISNHLYFYWYRQILGQKVEFLVSFYNNEISEKSEIFDDQFSVERPDGSNFTLKIRSTKLEDSAMYFCASRSSPYEQYFGPGTRLTVT.

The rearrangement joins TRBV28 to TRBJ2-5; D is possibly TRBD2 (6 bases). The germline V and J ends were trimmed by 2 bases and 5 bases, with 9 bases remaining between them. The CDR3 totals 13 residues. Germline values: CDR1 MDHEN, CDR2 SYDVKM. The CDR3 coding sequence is TGTGCCAGCAGTTTAGGCGGGACGGAGACCCAGTACTTC. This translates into CASSLGGTETQYF.

CDR3 sequence (DNA): TGTGCCAGTAGTAAACTAGCGGGAACCCCCTCCTACGAGCAGTACTTC. Translation gives CASSKLAGTPSYEQYF. This chain links TRBV19 with TRBJ2-7; 10 nucleotides agree with TRBD2. Germline CDR1 reads LNHDA; CDR2 reads SQIVND (reference sequence). CDR3 length: 16 amino acids. With V trimmed by 4 bases and J by 0 bases, 6 bases remained unmatched.

The chain's CDR3 is CASTGTPPYEQYF. CDR3 bases: TGTGCCAGCACCGGGACACCGCCCTACGAGCAGTACTTC. V and J are TRBV6-1 and TRBJ2-7; a possible D gene is TRBD1 (6 bases). The CDR3 is made up of 13 amino acids. The germline V gene has CDR1 MNHNS and CDR2 SASEGT. The germline V and J ends were trimmed by 7 bases and 2 bases, with 12 bases remaining between them.

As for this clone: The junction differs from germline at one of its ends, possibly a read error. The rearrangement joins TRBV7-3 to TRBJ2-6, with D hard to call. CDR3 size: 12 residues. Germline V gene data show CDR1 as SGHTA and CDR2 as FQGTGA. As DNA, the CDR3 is TGTGCCAGCAGTTTTGGGGACAACGTCCTGACTTTC. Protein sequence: CASSFGDNVLTF.

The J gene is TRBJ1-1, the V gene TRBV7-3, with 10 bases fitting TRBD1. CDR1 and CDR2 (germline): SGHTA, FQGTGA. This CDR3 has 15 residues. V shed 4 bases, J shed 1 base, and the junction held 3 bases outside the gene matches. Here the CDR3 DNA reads TGTGCCAGCAGCTCGACAGGGGGCGCGAACACTGAAGCTTTCTTT. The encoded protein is CASSSTGGANTEAFF. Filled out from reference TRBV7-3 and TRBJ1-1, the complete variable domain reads GAGVSQTPSNKVTEKGKYVELRCDPISGHTALYWYRQSLGQGPEFLIYFQGTGAADDSGLPNDRFFAVRPEGSVSTLKIQRTERGDSAVYLCASSSTGGANTEAFFGQGTRLTVV.

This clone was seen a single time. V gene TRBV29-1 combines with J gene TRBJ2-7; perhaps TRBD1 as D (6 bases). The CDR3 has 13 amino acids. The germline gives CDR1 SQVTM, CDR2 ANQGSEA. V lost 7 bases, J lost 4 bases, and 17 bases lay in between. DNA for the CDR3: TGCAGCGCCCTGGACGGGACAAGGTACGAGCAGTACTTC. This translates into CSALDGTRYEQYF.

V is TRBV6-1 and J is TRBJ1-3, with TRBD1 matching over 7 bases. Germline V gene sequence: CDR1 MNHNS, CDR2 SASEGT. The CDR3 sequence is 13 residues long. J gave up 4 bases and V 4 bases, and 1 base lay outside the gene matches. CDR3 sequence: CASSGQGGNTIYF. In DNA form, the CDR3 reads TGTGCCAGCAGTGGACAGGGAGGAAACACCATATATTTT.

CDR3 amino acids: CSVHPGQGVNSPLHF. The DNA for the CDR3 is TGCAGCGTCCATCCGGGACAGGGGGTGAATTCACCCCTCCACTTT. The J gene is TRBJ1-6, the V gene TRBV29-1; 11 bases map to TRBD1. Trimming cost V 6 bases and J 7 bases; bases outside gene matches: 8. CDR3 length: 15 residues. The germline V gene has CDR1 SQVTM and CDR2 ANQGSEA.

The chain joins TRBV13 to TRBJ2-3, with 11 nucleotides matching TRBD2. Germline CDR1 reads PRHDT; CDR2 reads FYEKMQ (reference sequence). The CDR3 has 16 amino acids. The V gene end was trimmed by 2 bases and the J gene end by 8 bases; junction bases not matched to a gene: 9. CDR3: CASSLLTSGGHGTQYF. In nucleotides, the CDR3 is TGTGCCAGCAGCTTATTAACTAGCGGGGGTCACGGTACGCAGTATTTT.

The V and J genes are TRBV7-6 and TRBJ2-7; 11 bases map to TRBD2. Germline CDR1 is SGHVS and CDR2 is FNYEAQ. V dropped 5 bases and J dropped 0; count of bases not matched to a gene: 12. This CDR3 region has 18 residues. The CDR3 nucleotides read TGTGCCAGCAGCCCCGGACTAGCGGGTACGGAACTCTCCTACGAGCAGTACTTC. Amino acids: CASSPGLAGTELSYEQYF.

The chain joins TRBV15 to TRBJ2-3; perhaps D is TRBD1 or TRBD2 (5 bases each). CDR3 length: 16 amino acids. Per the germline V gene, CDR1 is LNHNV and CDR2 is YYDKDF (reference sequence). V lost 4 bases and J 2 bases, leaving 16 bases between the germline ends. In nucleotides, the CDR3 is TGTGCCACCAGCACCGCGACCCCGGGGCCCACAGATACGCAGTATTTT. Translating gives CATSTATPGPTDTQYF.

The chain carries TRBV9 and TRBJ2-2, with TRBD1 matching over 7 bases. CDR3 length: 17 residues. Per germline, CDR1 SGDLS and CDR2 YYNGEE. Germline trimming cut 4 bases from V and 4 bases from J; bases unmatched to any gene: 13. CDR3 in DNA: TGTGCCAGCAGCACCCAACAGGGGAAGGAGAGCACCGGGGAGCTGTTTTTT. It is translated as CASSTQQGKESTGELFF.

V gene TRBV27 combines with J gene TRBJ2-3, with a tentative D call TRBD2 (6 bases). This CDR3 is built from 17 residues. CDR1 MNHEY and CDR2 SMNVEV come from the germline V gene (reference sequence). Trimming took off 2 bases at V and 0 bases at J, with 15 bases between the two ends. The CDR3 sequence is CASSLHYRGTSTDTQYF. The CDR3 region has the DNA TGTGCCAGCAGTTTACATTACCGGGGGACTAGCACAGATACGCAGTATTTT.

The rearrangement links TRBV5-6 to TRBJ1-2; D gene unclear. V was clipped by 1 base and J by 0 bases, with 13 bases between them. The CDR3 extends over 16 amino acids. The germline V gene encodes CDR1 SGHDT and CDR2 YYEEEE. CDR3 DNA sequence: TGTGCCAGCAGCTTGCGGGGTCCGATTTCTAACTATGGCTACACCTTC. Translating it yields CASSLRGPISNYGYTF. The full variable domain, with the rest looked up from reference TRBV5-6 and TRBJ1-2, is DAGVTQSPTHLIKTRGQQVTLRCSPKSGHDTVSWYQQALGQGPQFIFQYYEEEERQRGNFPDRFSGHQFPNYSSELNVNALLLGDSALYLCASSLRGPISNYGYTFGSGTRLTVV.

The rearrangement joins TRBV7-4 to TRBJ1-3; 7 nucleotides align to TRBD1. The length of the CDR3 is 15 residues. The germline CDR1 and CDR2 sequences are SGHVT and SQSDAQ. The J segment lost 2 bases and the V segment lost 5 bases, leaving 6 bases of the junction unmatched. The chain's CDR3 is CASSPPDRAGNTIYF. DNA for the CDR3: TGTGCCAGCAGCCCCCCCGACAGGGCTGGAAACACCATATATTTT.

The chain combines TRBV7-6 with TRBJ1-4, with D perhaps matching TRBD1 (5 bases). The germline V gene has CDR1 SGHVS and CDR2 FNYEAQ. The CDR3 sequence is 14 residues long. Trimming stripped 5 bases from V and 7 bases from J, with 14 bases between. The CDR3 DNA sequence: TGTGCCAGCAGCCCCTCAGGGCGGGGTGAAAAACTGTTTTTT. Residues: CASSPSGRGEKLFF.

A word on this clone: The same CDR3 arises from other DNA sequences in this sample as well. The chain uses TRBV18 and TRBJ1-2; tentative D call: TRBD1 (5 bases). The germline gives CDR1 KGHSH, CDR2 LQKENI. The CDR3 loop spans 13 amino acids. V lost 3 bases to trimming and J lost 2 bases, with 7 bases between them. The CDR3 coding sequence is TGTGCCAGCTCACCGACAGCGAACTATGGCTACACCTTC. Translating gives CASSPTANYGYTF.

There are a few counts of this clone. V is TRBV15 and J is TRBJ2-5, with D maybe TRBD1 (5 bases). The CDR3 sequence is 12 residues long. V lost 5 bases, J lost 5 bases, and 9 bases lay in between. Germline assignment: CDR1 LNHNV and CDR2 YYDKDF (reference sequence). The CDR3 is CATSPAGETQYF. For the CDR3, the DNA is TGTGCCACCAGCCCAGCAGGGGAGACCCAGTACTTC. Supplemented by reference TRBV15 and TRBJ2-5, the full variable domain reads DAMVIQNPRYQVTQFGKPVTLSCSQTLNHNVMYWYQQKSSQAPKLLFHYYDKDFNNEADTPDNFQSRRPNTSFCFLDIRSPGLGDTAMYLCATSPAGETQYFGPGTRLLVL.

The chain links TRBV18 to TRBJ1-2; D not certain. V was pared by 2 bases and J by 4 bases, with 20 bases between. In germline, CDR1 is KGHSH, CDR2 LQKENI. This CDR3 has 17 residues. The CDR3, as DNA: TGTGCCAGCTCACCATCTATAACGAGTGGTGTACCCTATGGCTACACCTTC. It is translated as CASSPSITSGVPYGYTF.